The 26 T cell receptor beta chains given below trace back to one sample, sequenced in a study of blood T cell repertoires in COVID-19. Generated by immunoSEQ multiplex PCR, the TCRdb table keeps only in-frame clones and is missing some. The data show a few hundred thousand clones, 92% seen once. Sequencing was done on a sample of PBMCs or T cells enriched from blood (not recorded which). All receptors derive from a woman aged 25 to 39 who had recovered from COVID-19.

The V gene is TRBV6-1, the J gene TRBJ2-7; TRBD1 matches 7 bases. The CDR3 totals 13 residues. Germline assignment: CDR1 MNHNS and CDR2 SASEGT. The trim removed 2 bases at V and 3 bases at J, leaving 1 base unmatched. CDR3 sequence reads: CASSEHRGYEQYF. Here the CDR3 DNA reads TGTGCCAGCAGTGAACACAGGGGCTACGAGCAGTACTTC.

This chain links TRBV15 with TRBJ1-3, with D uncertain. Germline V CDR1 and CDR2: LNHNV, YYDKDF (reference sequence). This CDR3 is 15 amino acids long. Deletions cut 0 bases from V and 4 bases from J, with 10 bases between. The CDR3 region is CATSRDPGSGNTIYF. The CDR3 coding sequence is TGTGCCACCAGCAGAGATCCGGGGTCCGGAAACACCATATATTTT.

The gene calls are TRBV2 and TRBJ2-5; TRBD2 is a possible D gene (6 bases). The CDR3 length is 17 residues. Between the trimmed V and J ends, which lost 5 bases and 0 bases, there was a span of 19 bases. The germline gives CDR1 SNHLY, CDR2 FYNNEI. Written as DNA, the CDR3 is TGTGCCAGCAGTACTTCCCAATTGTGGGAGGACCAAGAGACCCAGTACTTC. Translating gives CASSTSQLWEDQETQYF.

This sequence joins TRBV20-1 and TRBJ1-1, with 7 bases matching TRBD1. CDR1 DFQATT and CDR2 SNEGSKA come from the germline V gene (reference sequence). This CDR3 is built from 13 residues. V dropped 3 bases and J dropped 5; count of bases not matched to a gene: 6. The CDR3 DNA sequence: TGCAGTGCTAGTCAGGGGGTAGGGACTGAAGCTTTCTTT. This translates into CSASQGVGTEAFF.

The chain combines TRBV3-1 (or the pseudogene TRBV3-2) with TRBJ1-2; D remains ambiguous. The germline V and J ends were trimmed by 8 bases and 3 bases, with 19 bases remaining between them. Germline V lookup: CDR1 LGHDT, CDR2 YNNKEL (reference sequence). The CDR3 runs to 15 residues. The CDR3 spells CASGFRRTQDYGYTF. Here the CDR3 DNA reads TGTGCCAGCGGGTTCCGGCGAACCCAGGACTATGGCTACACCTTC.

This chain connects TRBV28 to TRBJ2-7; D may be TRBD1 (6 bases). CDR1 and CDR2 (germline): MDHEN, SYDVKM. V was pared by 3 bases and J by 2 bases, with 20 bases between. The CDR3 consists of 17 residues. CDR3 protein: CASSLLDWGRKAYEQYF. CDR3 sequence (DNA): TGTGCCAGCAGTTTGCTTGATTGGGGGCGAAAAGCCTACGAGCAGTACTTC. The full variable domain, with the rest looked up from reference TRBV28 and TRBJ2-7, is DVKVTQSSRYLVKRTGEKVFLECVQDMDHENMFWYRQDPGLGLRLIYFSYDVKMKEKGDIPEGYSVSREKKERFSLILESASTNQTSMYLCASSLLDWGRKAYEQYFGPGTRLTVT.

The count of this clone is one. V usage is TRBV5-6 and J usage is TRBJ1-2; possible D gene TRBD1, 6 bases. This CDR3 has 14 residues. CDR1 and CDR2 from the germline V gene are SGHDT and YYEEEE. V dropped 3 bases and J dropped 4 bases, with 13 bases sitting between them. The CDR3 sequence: CASSSTGLSYGYTF. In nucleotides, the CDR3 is TGTGCCAGCAGCTCGACAGGCCTATCCTATGGCTACACCTTC.

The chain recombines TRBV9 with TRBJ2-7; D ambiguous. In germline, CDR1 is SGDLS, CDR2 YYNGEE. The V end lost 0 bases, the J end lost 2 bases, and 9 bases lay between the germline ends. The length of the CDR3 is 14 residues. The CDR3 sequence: CASSVAQKTYEQYF. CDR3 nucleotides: TGTGCCAGCAGCGTAGCTCAGAAAACCTACGAGCAGTACTTC.

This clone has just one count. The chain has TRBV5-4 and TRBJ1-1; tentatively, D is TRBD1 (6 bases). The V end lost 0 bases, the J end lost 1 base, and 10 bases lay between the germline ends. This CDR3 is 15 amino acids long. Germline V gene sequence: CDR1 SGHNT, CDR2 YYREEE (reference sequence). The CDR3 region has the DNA TGTGCCAGCAGCTTGGCAGGGGTTCCGAACACTGAAGCTTTCTTT. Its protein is CASSLAGVPNTEAFF.

CDR3 in DNA: TGTGCCAGCAGCTTAGGAGGGGGTGGTGAGCAGTACTTC. Amino acids: CASSLGGGGEQYF. The rearrangement joins TRBV7-9 to TRBJ2-7; a possible D gene is TRBD1 (6 bases). The germline V gene encodes CDR1 SEHNR and CDR2 FQNEAQ (reference sequence). V was pared by 1 base and J by 7 bases, with 11 bases between. The CDR3 runs 13 residues.

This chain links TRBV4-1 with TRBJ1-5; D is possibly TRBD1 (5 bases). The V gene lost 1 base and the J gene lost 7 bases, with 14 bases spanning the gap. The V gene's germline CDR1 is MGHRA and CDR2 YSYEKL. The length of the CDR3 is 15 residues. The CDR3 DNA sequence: TGCGCCAGCAGCCAAGTTTGGGGGGGAGGACAGCCCCAGCATTTT. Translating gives CASSQVWGGGQPQHF.

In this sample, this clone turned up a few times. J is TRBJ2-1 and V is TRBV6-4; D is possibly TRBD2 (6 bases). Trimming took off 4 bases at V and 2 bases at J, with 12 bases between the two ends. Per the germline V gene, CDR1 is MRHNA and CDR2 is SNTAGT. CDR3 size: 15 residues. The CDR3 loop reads CASSAQRAAYNEQFF. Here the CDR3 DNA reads TGTGCCAGCAGTGCACAGCGGGCAGCCTACAATGAGCAGTTCTTC.

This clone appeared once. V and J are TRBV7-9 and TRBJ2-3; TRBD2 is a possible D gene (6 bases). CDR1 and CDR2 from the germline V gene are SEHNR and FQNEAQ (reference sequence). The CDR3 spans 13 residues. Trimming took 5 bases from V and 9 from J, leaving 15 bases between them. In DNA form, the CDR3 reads TGTGCCAGCAGCCCCGGGGGACCGAGGACGCAGTATTTT. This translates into CASSPGGPRTQYF.

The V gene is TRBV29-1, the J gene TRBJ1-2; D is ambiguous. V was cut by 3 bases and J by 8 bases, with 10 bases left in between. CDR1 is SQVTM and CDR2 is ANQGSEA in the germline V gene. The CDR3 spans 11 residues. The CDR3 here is CSVEAPHGYTF. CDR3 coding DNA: TGCAGCGTTGAGGCCCCCCACGGCTACACCTTC.

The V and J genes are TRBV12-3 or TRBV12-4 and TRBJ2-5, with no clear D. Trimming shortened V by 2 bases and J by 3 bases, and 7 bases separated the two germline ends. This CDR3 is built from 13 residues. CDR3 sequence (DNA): TGTGCCAGCAGTTTAAGCCGAAAAGAGACCCAGTACTTC. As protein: CASSLSRKETQYF.

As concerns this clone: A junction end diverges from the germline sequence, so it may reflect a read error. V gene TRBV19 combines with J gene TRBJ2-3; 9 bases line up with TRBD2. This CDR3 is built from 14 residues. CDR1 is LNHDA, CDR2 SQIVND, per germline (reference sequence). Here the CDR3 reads CASRIAGVGDTQYF. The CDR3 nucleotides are TGTGCCAGTAGGATAGCGGGAGTGGGAGATACGCAGTATTTT. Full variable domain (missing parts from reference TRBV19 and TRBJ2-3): DGGITQSPKYLFRKEGQNVTLSCEQNLNHDAMYWYRQDPGQGLRLIYYSQIVNDFQKGDIAEGYSVSREKKESFPLTVTSAQKNPTAFYLCASRIAGVGDTQYFGPGTRLTVL.

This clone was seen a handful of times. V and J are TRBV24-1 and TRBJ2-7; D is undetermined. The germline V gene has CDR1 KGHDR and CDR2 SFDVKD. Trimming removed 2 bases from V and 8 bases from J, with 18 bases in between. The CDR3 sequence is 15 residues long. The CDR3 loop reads CATSDSRQIEEQQYF. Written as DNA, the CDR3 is TGTGCCACCAGTGATTCTCGGCAGATTGAGGAGCAGCAGTACTTC.

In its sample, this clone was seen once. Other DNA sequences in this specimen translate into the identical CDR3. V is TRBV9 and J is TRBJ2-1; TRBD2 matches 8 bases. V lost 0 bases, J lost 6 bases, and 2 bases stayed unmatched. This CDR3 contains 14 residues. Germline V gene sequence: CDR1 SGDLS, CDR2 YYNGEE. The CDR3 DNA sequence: TGTGCCAGCAGCGTAGCCGGACTAGCCAATGAGCAGTTCTTC. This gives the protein CASSVAGLANEQFF.

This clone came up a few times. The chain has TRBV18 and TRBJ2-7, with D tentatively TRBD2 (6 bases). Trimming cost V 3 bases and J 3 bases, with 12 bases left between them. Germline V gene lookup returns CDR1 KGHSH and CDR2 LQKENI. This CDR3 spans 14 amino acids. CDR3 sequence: CASSPGTLLYEQYF. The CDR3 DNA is TGTGCCAGCTCACCCGGGACTTTACTCTACGAGCAGTACTTC.

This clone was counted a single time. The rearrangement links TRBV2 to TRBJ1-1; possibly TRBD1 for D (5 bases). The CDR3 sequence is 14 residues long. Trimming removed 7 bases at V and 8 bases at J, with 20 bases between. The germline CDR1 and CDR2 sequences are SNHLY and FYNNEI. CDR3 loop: CASKARAGPSEAFF. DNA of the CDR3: TGTGCCAGCAAGGCCCGTGCGGGACCCTCGGAAGCTTTCTTT.

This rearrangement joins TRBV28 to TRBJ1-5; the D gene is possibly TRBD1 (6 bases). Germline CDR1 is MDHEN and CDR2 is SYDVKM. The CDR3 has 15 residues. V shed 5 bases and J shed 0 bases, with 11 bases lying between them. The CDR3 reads CASSLTGHSNQPQHF. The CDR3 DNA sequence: TGTGCCAGCAGTCTAACAGGGCATAGCAATCAGCCCCAGCATTTT. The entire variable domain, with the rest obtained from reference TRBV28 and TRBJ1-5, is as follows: DVKVTQSSRYLVKRTGEKVFLECVQDMDHENMFWYRQDPGLGLRLIYFSYDVKMKEKGDIPEGYSVSREKKERFSLILESASTNQTSMYLCASSLTGHSNQPQHFGDGTRLSIL.

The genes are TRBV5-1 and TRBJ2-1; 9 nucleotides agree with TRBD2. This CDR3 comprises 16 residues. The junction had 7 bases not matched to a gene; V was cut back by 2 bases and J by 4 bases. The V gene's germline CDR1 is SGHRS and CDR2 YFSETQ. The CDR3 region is CASSLTSGGLYNEQFF. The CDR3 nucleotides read TGCGCCAGCAGCTTAACAAGCGGGGGGTTATACAATGAGCAGTTCTTC.

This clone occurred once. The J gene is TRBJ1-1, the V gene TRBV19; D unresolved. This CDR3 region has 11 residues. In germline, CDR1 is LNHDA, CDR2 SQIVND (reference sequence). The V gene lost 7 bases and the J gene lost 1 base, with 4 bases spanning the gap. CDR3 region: CASIENTEAFF. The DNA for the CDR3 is TGTGCCAGTATAGAGAACACTGAAGCTTTCTTT.

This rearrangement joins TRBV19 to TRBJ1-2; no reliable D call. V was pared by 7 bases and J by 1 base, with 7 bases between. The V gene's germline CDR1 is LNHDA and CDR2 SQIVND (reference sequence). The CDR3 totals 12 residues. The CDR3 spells CASTAGNYGYTF. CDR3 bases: TGTGCCAGTACGGCGGGTAACTATGGCTACACCTTC.

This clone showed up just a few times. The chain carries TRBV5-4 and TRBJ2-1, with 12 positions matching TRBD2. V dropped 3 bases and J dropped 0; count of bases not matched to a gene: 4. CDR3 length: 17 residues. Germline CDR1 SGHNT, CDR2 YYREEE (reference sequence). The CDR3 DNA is TGTGCCAGCAGCTCCAGGACTAGCGGGGCCTCCTACAATGAGCAGTTCTTC. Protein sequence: CASSSRTSGASYNEQFF. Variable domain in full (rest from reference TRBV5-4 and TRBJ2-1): ETGVTQSPTHLIKTRGQQVTLRCSSQSGHNTVSWYQQALGQGPQFIFQYYREEENGRGNFPPRFSGLQFPNYSSELNVNALELDDSALYLCASSSRTSGASYNEQFFGPGTRLTVL.

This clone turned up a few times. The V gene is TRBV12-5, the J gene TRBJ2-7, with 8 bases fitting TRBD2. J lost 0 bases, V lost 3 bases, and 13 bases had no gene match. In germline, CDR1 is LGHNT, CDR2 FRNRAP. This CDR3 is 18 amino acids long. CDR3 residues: CASGFLTSATSDSYEQYF. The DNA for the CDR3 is TGTGCTAGTGGTTTTTTGACTAGCGCCACGTCGGACTCCTACGAGCAGTACTTC.